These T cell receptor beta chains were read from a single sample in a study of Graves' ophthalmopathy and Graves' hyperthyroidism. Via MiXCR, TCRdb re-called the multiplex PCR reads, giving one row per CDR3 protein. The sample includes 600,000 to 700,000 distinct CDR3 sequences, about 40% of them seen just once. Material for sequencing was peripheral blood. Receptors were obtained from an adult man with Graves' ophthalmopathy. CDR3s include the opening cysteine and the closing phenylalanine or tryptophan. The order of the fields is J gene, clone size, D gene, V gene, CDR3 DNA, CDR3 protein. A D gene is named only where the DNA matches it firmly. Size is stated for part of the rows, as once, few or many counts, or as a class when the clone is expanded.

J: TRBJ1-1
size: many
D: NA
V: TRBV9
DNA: TGTGCCAGCAGCGTATGGTTGAACACTGAAGCTTTCTTT
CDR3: CASSVWLNTEAFF

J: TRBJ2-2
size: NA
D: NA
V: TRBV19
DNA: TGTGCCAGTAGTACGGCGAACACCGGGAAGCTGTTTTTT
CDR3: CASSTANTGKLFF

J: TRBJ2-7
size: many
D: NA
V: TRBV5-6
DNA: TGTGCCAGCGGTCGAGTCGAGCTCGAGCAGTACTTC
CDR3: CASGRVELEQYF

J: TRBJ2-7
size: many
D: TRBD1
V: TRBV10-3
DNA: TGTGCCATCAGTGATGGGACAGGGATATTCTACGAGCAGTACTTC
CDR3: CAISDGTGIFYEQYF

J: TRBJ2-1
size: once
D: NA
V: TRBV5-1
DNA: TGCGCCAGCAGCCCTGGACCGTACAATGAGCAGTTCTTC
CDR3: CASSPGPYNEQFF

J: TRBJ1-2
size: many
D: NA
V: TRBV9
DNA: TGTGCCAGCAGCGCGCGGGGGAACTATGGCTACACCTTC
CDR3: CASSARGNYGYTF

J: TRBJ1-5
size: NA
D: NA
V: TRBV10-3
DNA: TGTGCCAGCAGTCGAAGCGCAGGAGGGCAAGGTCAGCCCCAGCATTTT
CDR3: CASSRSAGGQGQPQHF

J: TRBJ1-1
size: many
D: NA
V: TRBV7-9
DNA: TGTGCCAGCAGCTCGGTAGGGGACACTGAAGCTTTCTTT
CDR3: CASSSVGDTEAFF

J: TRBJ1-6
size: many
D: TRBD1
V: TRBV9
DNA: TGTGCCAGCAGCGTAGGAAGGGGGCATTCACCCCTCCACTTT
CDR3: CASSVGRGHSPLHF

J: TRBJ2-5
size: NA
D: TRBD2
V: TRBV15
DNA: TGTGCCACCAGCAGCCCCCCGGGGGGAGAGACCCAGTACTTC
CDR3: CATSSPPGGETQYF

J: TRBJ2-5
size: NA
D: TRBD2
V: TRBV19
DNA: TGTGCCAGTAGTGGGACTAGCGTGGAGACCCAGTACTTC
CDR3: CASSGTSVETQYF

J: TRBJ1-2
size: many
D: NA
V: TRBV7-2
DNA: TGTGCCAGCATCCCATCCCGGGGTAACTATGGCTACACCTTC
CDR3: CASIPSRGNYGYTF

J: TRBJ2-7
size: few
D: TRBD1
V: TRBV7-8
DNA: TGTGCCAGCAGACTAGACAGGGGTTACGACGAGCAGTACTTC
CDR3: CASRLDRGYDEQYF

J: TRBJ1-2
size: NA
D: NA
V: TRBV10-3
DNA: TGTGCCATCAGTGAAAGGGAAGCGGGCTACACCTTC
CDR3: CAISEREAGYTF

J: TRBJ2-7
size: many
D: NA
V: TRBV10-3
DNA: TGTGCCATCAGTGAAGGAGACGGCTACGAGCAGTACTTC
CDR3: CAISEGDGYEQYF

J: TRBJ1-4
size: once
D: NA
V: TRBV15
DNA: TGTGCCACCAGCAGAGGGGAAAAACCGTTTTTT
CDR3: CATSRGEKPFF

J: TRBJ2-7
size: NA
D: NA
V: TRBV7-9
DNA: TGTGCCAGCAGCTTAGTAGGAGACTTTGTGAACTCCTACGAGCAGTACTTC
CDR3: CASSLVGDFVNSYEQYF

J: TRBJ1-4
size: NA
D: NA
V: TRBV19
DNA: TGTGCCAGTAGCCCGGACAGACTGTTTTTT
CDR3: CASSPDRLFF

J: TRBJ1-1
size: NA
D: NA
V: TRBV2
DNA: TGTGCCAGCAGTGGATTGGGGGCAGGCGGGACTGAAGCTTTCTTT
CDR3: CASSGLGAGGTEAFF

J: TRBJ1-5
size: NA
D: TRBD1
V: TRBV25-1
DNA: TGTGCCAGCAGTGCGGGGACAGGTTATGGCAATCAGCCCCAGCATTTT
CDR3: CASSAGTGYGNQPQHF

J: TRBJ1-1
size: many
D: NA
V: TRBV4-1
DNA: TGCGCCAGCAGCCACCACATGAGGTCTGAAGCTTTCTTT
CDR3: CASSHHMRSEAFF

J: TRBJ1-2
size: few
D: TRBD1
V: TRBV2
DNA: TGTGCCAGCTCACTCGTCCCGGGACAGGGAGCTAACTATGGCTACACCTTC
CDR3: CASSLVPGQGANYGYTF

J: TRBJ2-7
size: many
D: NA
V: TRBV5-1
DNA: TGCGCCCTCCCCCTCAGACCATCCTACGAGCAGTACTTC
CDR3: CALPLRPSYEQYF

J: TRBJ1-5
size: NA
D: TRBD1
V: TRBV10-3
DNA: TGTGCCATCAGTGGACAGGGCCGGCCCGAGCATTTT
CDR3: CAISGQGRPEHF

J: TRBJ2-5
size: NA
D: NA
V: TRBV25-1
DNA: TGTGCCAGCTTAGTGGACAACCGGATGGAGGAGACCCAGTACTTC
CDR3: CASLVDNRMEETQYF

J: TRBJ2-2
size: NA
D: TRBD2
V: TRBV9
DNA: TGTGCCAGCAGCGTAGATGCGGGGGTCACCGGGGAGCTGTTTTTT
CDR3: CASSVDAGVTGELFF

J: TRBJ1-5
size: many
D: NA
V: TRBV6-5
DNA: TGTGCCAGCAGTTACTCAGGGGCTAGCAATCAGCCCCAGCATTTT
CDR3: CASSYSGASNQPQHF

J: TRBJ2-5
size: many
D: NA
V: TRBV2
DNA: TGTGCCAGCAGTTCTCTCGCAGAGCCCCAAGAGACCCAGTACTTC
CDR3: CASSSLAEPQETQYF

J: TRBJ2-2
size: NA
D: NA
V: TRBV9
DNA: TGTGCCAGCAGCGTAGTGTGGAACACCGGGGAGCTGTCTTGG
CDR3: CASSVVWNTGELSW

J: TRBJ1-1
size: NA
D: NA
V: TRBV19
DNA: TGTGCCAGTATTCGATCTGGGAAAGCTTTCTTT
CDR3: CASIRSGKAFF

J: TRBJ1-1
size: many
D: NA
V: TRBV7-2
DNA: TGTGCCAGCAGCACCCTTCGAGGGGCTGAAGCTTTCTTT
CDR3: CASSTLRGAEAFF

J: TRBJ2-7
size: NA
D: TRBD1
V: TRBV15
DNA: TGTGCCACCAGCAGAGATCCCGGGACAGGGGACAACGAGCAGTACTTC
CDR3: CATSRDPGTGDNEQYF

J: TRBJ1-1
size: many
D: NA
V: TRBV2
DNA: TGTGCCAGCCAAAGGGTCTTGAACACTGAAGCTTTCTTT
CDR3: CASQRVLNTEAFF

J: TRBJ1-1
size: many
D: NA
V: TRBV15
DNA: TGTGCCACCAGCAGAGATCGGACTTGGGACGCTGAAGCTTTCTTT
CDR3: CATSRDRTWDAEAFF

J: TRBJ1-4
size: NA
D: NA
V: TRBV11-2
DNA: TGTGCCAGCAGCTTATACGGGACCGCCAATGAAAAACTGTTTTTT
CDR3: CASSLYGTANEKLFF